This T cell receptor beta chain comes out of a study of T cells in localized non-small cell lung cancer. Findings and limits, study-wide: Longer survival (overall) was linked to higher T cell density in blood. Adjacent lung held a median approximately 50 of the top 100 tumor clones. Clonality peaked in uninvolved adjacent lung rather than tumor. Only one tumor region was sequenced, so heterogeneity remains possible.

Of note for this clone: The antigen remains unidentified.

Assay: immunoSEQ multiplex PCR; the TCRdb copy retains only in-frame clones and omits some. In the table there are around 1,300 clones, around 38% of which are singletons. V lost 2 bases and J 2 bases, leaving 10 bases between the germline ends. The CDR3 covers 14 residues. Germline values: CDR1 KGHSY, CDR2 FQNENV. The sample in question was lung tumor tissue, obtained before any cancer treatment. This sequence joins TRBV16 and TRBJ2-7; D ambiguous. The receptor was isolated from a male donor at least 60 years old with stage III lung adenocarcinoma. The CDR3 DNA sequence: TGTGCCAGCAGCCAAAACCGGGTGGCCTACGAGCAGTACTTC. It translates to CASSQNRVAYEQYF.